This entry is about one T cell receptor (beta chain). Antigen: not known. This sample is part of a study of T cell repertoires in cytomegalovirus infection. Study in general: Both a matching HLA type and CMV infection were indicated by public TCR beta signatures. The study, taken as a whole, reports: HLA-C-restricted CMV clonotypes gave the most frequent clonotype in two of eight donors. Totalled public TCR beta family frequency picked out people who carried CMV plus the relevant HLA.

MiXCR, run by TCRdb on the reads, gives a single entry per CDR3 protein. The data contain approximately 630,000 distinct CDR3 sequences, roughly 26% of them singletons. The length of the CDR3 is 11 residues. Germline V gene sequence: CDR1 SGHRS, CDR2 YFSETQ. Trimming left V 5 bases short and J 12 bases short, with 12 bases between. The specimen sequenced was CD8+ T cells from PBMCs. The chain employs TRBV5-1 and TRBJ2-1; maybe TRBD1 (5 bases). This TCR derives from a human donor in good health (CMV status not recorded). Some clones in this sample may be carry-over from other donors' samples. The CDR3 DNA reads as TGCGCCAGCAGGACTGGTCAGGGGCAGTTCTTC. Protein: CASRTGQGQFF.